This T cell receptor beta chain was captured by sequencing in a study of beta chain features in type 1 diabetes. Study findings and constraints: Fewer insertions but more deletions were seen at VDJ junctions in type 1 diabetes patients. Any PCR bias toward short templates would affect both groups alike.

Since all of the isolated RNA was reverse transcribed, expressed TCRB transcripts were what got sequenced. Deep immunoSEQ sequencing covered naive, central memory and regulatory T cell samples. Sequenced by immunoSEQ multiplex PCR; TCRdb stores in-frame clones only, minus some. Of fewer than 200,000 clones in the sample, 10% to 15% are singletons; the top ten hold about 0.66%. V shed 3 bases and J shed 8 bases, with 10 bases lying between them. The CDR3 sequence is 13 residues long. Germline V gene sequence: CDR1 WSHSY, CDR2 SAAADI. This clone was counted only a few times. Antigen unknown. The rearrangement links TRBV10-2 to TRBJ1-4; D is perhaps TRBD1 (5 bases). The receptor comes from a woman aged 18-30 years in good health. Sequencing was performed on central memory CD4+ T cells from blood. The CDR3 DNA is TGCGCCAGCAGTGAAGTGGGGCAGGAAAAACTGTTTTTT. Translation: CASSEVGQEKLFF.